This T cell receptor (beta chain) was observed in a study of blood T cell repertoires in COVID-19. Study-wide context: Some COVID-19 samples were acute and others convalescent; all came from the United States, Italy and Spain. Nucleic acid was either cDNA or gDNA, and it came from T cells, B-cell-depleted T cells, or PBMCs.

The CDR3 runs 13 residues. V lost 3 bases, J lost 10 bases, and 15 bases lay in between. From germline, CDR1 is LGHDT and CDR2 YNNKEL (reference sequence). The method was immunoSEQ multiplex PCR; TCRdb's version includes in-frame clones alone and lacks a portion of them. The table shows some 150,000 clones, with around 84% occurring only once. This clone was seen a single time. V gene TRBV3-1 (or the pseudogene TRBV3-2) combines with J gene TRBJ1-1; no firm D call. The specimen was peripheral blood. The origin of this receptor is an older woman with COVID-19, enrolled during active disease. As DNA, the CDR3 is TGTGCCAGCAGCCACCCGCGGGGAATAGGAGCTTTCTTT. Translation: CASSHPRGIGAFF.